This TCR beta chain was sequenced for a study of blood T cell repertoires in COVID-19. Study overall: COVID-19 samples collected from the United States, Italy and Spain covered acute and convalescent phases. T cells, B-cell-depleted T cells, or PBMCs supplied cDNA or gDNA.

The germline CDR1 and CDR2 sequences are SQVTM and ANQGSEA. This CDR3 contains 11 residues. V gave up 4 bases and J gave up 5 bases, with 9 bases separating them. Original data processing: Amplifying reference gene primers gave estimates of nucleated cell counts. The table came from immunoSEQ multiplex PCR; TCRdb's copy has only in-frame clones and leaves some out. D and trimming come from the DNA, and the V and J calls and clone size come from that table. The data contain 80,000 to 95,000 clones, roughly 76% of them seen just once; the ten biggest clones take up under 5.5%. Those enrolled in Seattle joined during active infection and were followed longitudinally afterward. This clone was recorded only once.

The sample consisted of peripheral blood. This chain joins TRBV29-1 and TRBJ2-7; tentatively, D is TRBD1 (5 bases). This TCR came from an elderly man with COVID-19, enrolled during active disease. CDR3 in amino acids: CSVAPQDEQYF. CDR3 nucleotides: TGCAGCGTTGCTCCACAGGACGAGCAGTACTTC.